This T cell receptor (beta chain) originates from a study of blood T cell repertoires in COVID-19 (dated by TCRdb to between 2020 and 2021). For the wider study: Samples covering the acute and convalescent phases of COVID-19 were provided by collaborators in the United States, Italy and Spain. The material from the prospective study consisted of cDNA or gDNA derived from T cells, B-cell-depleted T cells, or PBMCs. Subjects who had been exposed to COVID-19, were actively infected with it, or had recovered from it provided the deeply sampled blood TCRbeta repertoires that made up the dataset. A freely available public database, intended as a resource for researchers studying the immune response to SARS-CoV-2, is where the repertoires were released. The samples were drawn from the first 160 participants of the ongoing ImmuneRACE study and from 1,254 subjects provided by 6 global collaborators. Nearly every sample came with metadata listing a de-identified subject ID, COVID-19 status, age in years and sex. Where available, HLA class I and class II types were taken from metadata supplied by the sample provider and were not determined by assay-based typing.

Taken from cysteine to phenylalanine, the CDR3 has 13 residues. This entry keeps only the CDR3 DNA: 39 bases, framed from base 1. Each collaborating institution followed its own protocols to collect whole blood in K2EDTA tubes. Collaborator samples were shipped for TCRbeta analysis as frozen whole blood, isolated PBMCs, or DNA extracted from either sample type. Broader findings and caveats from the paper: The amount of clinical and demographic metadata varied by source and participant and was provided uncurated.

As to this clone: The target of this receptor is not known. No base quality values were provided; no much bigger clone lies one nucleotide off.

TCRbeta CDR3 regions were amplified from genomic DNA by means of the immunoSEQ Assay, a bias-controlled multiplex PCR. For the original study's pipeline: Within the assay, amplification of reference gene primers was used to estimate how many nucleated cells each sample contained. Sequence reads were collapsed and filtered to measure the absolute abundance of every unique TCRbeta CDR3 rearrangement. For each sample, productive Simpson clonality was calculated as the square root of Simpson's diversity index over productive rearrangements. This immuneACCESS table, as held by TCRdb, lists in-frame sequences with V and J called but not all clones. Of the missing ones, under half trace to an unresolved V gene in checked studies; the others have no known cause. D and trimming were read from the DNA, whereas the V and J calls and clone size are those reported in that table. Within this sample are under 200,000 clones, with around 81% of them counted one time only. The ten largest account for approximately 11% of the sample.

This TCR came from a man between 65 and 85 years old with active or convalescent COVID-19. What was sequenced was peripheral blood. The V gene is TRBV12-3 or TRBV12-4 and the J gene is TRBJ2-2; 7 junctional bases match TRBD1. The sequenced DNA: TGTGTCATGACAGGGTCGAACACCGGGGAGCTGTTTTTT. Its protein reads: CVMTGSNTGELFF.